A single TCR beta chain is shown here with its context. Germline CDR1 is SNHLY and CDR2 is FYNNEI. This CDR3 is built from 16 residues. Germline trimming cut 4 bases from V and 7 bases from J; bases unmatched to any gene: 9. The sample belongs to a study of T cells after yellow fever vaccination. Each CDR3 protein is one row after TCRdb ran MiXCR on the 5' RACE reads. The sample lists 120,000 or so distinct CDR3 sequences; 7.2% were seen once. The chain joins TRBV2 to TRBJ2-1, with 11 bases fitting TRBD2. This sample comprised CD4+ T cells sorted from PBMCs, obtained approximately 47 days after the first yellow fever vaccination. The clonotype originates from a man between 18 and 35 years old who received the YFV17D yellow fever vaccine. The CDR3 reads CASSGRLAGGRNEQFF. As DNA, the CDR3 is TGTGCCAGCAGTGGTAGGCTAGCGGGGGGCCGGAATGAGCAGTTCTTC.